Described below is a single T cell receptor beta chain sequence and its context. Sequenced by immunoSEQ multiplex PCR; TCRdb stores in-frame clones only, minus some. The sample holds about 130,000 clones, 90% to 95% seen once. The data were obtained in a study of T cell responses to AZD1222 COVID-19 vaccine. After removal of 4 bases from V and 4 bases from J, the junction contained 6 bases not matched to a gene. From germline, CDR1 is SGHRS and CDR2 YFSETQ. The CDR3 runs to 15 residues. The material was peripheral blood, obtained on day 0 of AZD1222 vaccination. The chain uses TRBV5-1 and TRBJ1-4, with TRBD1 matching over 8 bases. The receptor was isolated from an adult in good health. In DNA form, the CDR3 reads TGCGCCAGCAGCATCGGACAGGGATTTAATGAAAAACTGTTTTTT. Its translation: CASSIGQGFNEKLFF.